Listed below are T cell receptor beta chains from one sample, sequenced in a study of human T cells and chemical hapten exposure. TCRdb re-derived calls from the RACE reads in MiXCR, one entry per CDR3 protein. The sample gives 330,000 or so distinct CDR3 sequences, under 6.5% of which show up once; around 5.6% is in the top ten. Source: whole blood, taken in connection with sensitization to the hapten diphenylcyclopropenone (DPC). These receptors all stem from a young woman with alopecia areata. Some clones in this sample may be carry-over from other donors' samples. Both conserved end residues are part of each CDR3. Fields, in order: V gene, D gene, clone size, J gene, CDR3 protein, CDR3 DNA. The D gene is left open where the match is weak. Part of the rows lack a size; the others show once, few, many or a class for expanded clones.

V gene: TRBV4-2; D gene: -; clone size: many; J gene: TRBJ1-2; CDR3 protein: CASSQDKAVHGYTF; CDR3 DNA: TGTGCCAGCAGCCAAGATAAGGCGGTCCATGGCTACACCTTC
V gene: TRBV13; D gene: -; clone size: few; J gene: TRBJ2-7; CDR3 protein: CASSSRRTLYEQYF; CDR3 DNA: TGTGCCAGCAGCTCGAGGCGGACCCTCTACGAGCAGTACTTC
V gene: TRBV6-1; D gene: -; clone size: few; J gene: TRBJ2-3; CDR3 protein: CASVVGDTQYF; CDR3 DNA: TGTGCCAGTGTTGTGGGGGATACGCAGTATTTT
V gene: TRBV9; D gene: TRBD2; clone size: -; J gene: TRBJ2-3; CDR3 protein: CASSVGGGRGGSQYF; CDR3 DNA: TGTGCCAGCAGCGTAGGCGGGGGGCGAGGTGGGTCGCAGTATTTT
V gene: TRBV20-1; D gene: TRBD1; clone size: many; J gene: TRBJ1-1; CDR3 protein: CSALRDRGFSNTEAFF; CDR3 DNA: TGCAGTGCGCTCCGGGACAGAGGGTTTTCGAACACTGAAGCTTTCTTT
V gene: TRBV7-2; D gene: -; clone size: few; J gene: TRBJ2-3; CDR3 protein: CASSVLASNTDTQYF; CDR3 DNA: TGTGCCAGCAGCGTCCTAGCGAGCAACACAGATACGCAGTATTTT
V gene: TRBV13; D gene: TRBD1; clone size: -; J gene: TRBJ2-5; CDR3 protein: CASSYPESTGQGMVETQYF; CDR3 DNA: TGTGCCAGCAGCTATCCAGAGAGTACGGGACAGGGGATGGTAGAGACCCAGTACTTC
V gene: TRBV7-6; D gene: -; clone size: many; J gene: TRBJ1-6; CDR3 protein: CASSLFESVNTHSPLHF; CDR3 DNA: TGTGCCAGCAGCTTATTTGAGTCAGTTAACACACATTCACCCCTCCACTTT
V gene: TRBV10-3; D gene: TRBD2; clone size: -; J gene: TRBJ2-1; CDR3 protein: CAISEGSGGLAAYNEQFF; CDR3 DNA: TGTGCCATCAGTGAGGGCTCCGGGGGACTAGCGGCTTACAATGAGCAGTTCTTC
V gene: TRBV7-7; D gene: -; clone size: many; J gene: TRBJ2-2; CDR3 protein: CASSSGRNTGELFF; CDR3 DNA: TGTGCTAGCAGCTCCGGACGGAACACCGGGGAGCTGTTTTTT
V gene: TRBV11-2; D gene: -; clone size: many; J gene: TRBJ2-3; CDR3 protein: CASSLDMSTDTQYF; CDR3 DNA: TGTGCCAGCAGCTTAGATATGAGTACAGATACGCAGTATTTT
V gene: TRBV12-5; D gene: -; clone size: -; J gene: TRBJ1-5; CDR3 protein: CASGLVLERQPQHF; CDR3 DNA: TGTGCTAGTGGTTTGGTACTGGAAAGACAGCCCCAGCATTTT
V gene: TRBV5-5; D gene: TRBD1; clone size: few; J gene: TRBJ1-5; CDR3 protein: CASSTGQGSYQPQHF; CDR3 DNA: TGTGCCAGCAGCACAGGACAGGGGTCATATCAGCCCCAGCATTTT
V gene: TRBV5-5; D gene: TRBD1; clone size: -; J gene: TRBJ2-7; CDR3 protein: CASSSSERDRRYWEQYF; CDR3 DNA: TGTGCCAGCAGTTCTAGTGAACGGGACAGGCGGTATTGGGAGCAGTACTTC
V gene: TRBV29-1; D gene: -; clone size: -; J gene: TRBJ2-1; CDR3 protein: CSVDRGNEQFF; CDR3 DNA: TGCAGCGTTGACAGGGGAAATGAGCAGTTCTTC
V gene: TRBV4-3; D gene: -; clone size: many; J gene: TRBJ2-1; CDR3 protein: CASSQDYEGGNEQFF; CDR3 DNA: TGCGCCAGCAGCCAAGATTATGAGGGGGGCAATGAGCAGTTCTTC
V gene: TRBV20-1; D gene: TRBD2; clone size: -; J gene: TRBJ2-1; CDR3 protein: CSAGPGTSMQFF; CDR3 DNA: TGCAGTGCTGGCCCCGGGACTAGCATGCAGTTCTTC
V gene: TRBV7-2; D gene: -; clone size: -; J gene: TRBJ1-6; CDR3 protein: CASSPGHLGSPLHF; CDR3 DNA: TGTGCCAGCAGTCCGGGACATCTCGGTTCACCCCTCCACTTT
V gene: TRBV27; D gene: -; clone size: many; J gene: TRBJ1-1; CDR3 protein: CASSLGSGTEAFF; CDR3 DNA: TGTGCCAGCAGTTTAGGATCAGGCACTGAAGCTTTCTTT
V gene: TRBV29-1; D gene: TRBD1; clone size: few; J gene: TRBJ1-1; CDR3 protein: CSAPGDRGRAFF; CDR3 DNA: TGCAGCGCCCCGGGGGACAGGGGGAGGGCTTTCTTT
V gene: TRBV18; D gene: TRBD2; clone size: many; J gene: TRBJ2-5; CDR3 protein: CASSLGLASTETQYF; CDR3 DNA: TGTGCCAGCTCACTCGGACTAGCTTCAACAGAGACCCAGTACTTC
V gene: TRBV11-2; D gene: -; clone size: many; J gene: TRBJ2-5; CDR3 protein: CASSPGIRVAGTQYF; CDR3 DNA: TGTGCCAGCAGCCCGGGTATTCGGGTTGCGGGGACCCAGTACTTC